This TCR beta chain comes out of a study of a mutant IDH1 vaccine in newly diagnosed glioma. The time point was: week 23, last vaccination. In the vaccine, a single dose held 300 ug of the mutant IDH1 20-mer peptide, along with topical imiquimod. Germline V gene data show CDR1 as SGHRS and CDR2 as YFSETQ. The length of the CDR3 is 14 residues. V shed 4 bases and J 8 bases; nucleotides not matched to a gene: 10. As for this clone: Its antigen is not known.

Sequencing used immunoSEQ multiplex PCR; TCRdb keeps in-frame clones, though not all of them. This sample has about 55,000 clones, with 80% found just once. This chain connects TRBV5-1 to TRBJ1-2; 8 bases map to TRBD1. This TCR came from a man aged 35-49 years with glioma. Source: PBMCs, taken from a glioma patient whose treatment included an IDH1 peptide vaccine. The CDR3 sequence is CASSRMTGEGGYTF. The CDR3 DNA sequence: TGCGCCAGCAGCCGCATGACAGGGGAGGGCGGCTACACCTTC. The whole variable domain, remainder taken from reference TRBV5-1 and TRBJ1-2, is KAGVTQTPRYLIKTRGQQVTLSCSPISGHRSVSWYQQTPGQGLQFLFEYFSETQRNKGNFPGRFSGRQFSNSRSEMNVSTLELGDSALYLCASSRMTGEGGYTFGSGTRLTVV.